This TCR beta chain came from a study of blood T cell repertoires in COVID-19. This clone has a handful of counts. Sequenced by immunoSEQ multiplex PCR; TCRdb stores in-frame clones only, minus some. The table shows about 160,000 clones, with 70% to 85% occurring only once. The origin of this receptor is an elderly woman with acute or convalescent COVID-19. Sequenced sample: peripheral blood.

CDR3 in DNA: TGTGCCAGCAGACCGATTCGGGGACAGGGGACGAGGGAGACCCAGTACTTC. Protein sequence: CASRPIRGQGTRETQYF. The chain uses TRBV11-2 and TRBJ2-5; 10 nucleotides agree with TRBD1. The CDR3 is 17 residues long. V shed 6 bases and J 5 bases; nucleotides not matched to a gene: 15. The germline V gene encodes CDR1 SGHAT and CDR2 FQNNGV. Full variable domain (rest looked up from reference TRBV11-2 and TRBJ2-5): EAGVAQSPRYKIIEKRQSVAFWCNPISGHATLYWYQQILGQGPKLLIQFQNNGVVDDSQLPKDRFSAERLKGVDSTLKIQPAKLEDSAVYLCASRPIRGQGTRETQYFGPGTRLLVL.